One sample yielded the 7 T cell receptor beta chains listed below, sequenced in a study of OX40 agonist ivuxolimab in advanced cancers. Some clones are missing from TCRdb's copy, which holds only in-frame ones; the method was immunoSEQ multiplex PCR. The sample consists of roughly 82,000 clones, roughly 85% of them appearing once. Sequenced here: CD4+ or CD8+ T cells sorted from blood, sampled in a trial of the OX40 agonist ivuxolimab. The receptors originated from an adult with an advanced solid tumor such as melanoma, head and neck, liver or kidney cancer.

The chain joins TRBV29-1 to TRBJ1-2; D is uncertain. Trimming took 6 bases from V and 9 from J, leaving 17 bases between them. There are 12 residues in the CDR3. CDR1 SQVTM and CDR2 ANQGSEA come from the germline V gene. This CDR3 reads CSVREGAVRYTF. CDR3 nucleotide sequence: TGCAGCGTCCGCGAAGGCGCCGTACGCTACACCTTC.

The gene calls are TRBV5-6 and TRBJ1-5; TRBD1 is a possible D gene (5 bases). This CDR3 comprises 15 residues. Trimming cost V 1 base and J 5 bases, with 13 bases left between them. In germline, CDR1 is SGHDT, CDR2 YYEEEE. DNA for the CDR3: TGTGCCAGCAGCTTGAGGCCGGGACGAGATCAGCCCCAGCATTTT. The encoded protein is CASSLRPGRDQPQHF.

This rearrangement joins TRBV7-9 to TRBJ1-4; 8 positions match TRBD1. Germline V CDR1 and CDR2: SEHNR, FQNEAQ (reference sequence). The J segment lost 7 bases and the V segment lost 2 bases, leaving 3 bases of the junction unmatched. This CDR3 contains 14 residues. In DNA, the CDR3 is TGTGCCAGCAGCTTACAGGGGGCGGTTGAAAAACTGTTTTTT. Protein product: CASSLQGAVEKLFF.

This clone was detected only a few times. This chain connects TRBV6-1 to TRBJ2-7, with 9 bases lining up with TRBD1. J gave up 3 bases and V 4 bases, and 10 bases lay outside the gene matches. In germline, CDR1 is MNHNS, CDR2 SASEGT. This CDR3 contains 16 residues. CDR3 in amino acids: CASSGTGAHTGYEQYF. CDR3 bases: TGTGCCAGCAGTGGGACAGGGGCCCATACCGGCTACGAGCAGTACTTC.

CDR3 residues: CASSPISGQGDGYTF. CDR3 bases: TGTGCCAGCTCACCAATTTCCGGGCAGGGAGACGGCTACACCTTC. V and J are TRBV18 and TRBJ1-2; weak D call: TRBD1 (5 bases). The germline CDR1 and CDR2 sequences are KGHSH and LQKENI. The CDR3 totals 15 residues. With 2 bases removed from V and 8 bases from J, the gap between germline ends came to 18 bases.

This sequence joins TRBV5-1 and TRBJ1-2, with TRBD1 identical over 7 bases. The CDR3 is 15 residues long. J was trimmed by 4 bases and V by 0 bases; bases with no gene match: 6. Germline loops: CDR1 SGHRS, CDR2 YFSETQ. DNA of the CDR3: TGCGCCAGCAGCTTGGACCAGGGGGAGACCTATGGCTACACCTTC. Translation: CASSLDQGETYGYTF.

This chain joins TRBV5-6 and TRBJ1-3; D unclear. V was cut by 0 bases and J by 6 bases, with 7 bases left in between. This CDR3 comprises 13 residues. Per germline, CDR1 SGHDT and CDR2 YYEEEE. The CDR3 DNA sequence: TGTGCCAGCAGCTTGGTCGGGGAAAACACCATATATTTT. Protein product: CASSLVGENTIYF.